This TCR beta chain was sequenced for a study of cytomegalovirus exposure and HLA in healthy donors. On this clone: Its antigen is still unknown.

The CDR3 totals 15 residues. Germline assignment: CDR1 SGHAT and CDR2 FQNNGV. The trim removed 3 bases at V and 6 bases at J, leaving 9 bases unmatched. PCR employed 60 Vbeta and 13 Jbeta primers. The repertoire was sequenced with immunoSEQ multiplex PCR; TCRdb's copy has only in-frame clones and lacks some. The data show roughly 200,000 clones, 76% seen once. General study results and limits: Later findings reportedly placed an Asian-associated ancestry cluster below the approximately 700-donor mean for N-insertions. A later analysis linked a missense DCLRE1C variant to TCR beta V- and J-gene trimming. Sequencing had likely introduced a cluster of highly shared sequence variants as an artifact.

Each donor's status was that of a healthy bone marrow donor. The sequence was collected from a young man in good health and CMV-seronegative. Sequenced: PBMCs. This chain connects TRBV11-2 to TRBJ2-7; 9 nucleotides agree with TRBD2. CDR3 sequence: CASSFTGTSLGEQYF. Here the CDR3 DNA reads TGTGCCAGCAGCTTTACCGGGACTAGCTTGGGCGAGCAGTACTTC.